The sequence of this TCR beta chain was determined in a study of tumor-infiltrating lymphocytes in primary liver carcinoma. The wider study: Samples returned roughly 3.5 to 7.5 million productive TCRbeta reads each. Read depth did not differ significantly between tissue types. Study-wide results and caveats: Paired tumor-adjacent and tumor-blood samples overlapped less than tumor region pairs did.

About this clonotype itself: Its target is unknown. A junction end diverges from the germline sequence, so it may reflect a read error.

Total RNA and DNA came together from about 21-30 mg of bulk tissue without cell sorting. Tumors were each sampled at five separate regions. Synthesis of TCR beta cDNA was carried out from around 500 ng total RNA with a constant-region primer. Three nested multiplex PCR rounds, a slightly modified ARM-PCR, produced the libraries for TCR beta. TCRdb recomputed calls from the multiplex PCR reads with MiXCR, one row per CDR3 protein. The table lists approximately 64,000 distinct CDR3 sequences, roughly 70% of them singletons. Sequenced input: liver tumor tissue from sampling region 4. Subset: tumor region T4, right-lateral pole. The sequence was obtained from a man between 40 and 49 years old with primary liver carcinoma and hepatitis B virus infection.

For the CDR3, the DNA is TGTGCCAGTAGCTTAGTTCTGGACGAGACCCAATACTTC. Its translation: CASSLVLDETQYF. The V call is TRBV11-2, the J call TRBJ2-5; D remains unclear. Germline V gene sequence: CDR1 SGHAT, CDR2 FQNNGV. The CDR3 has 13 residues.